This passage covers 10 T cell receptor beta chains from one sample sequenced in a study of graft-versus-host responses after intestinal transplantation (dated by TCRdb to about 2021). Sample time point, as interpreted from the label and publication: cells obtained before transplantation from donor or recipient. What these receptors recognize is not known. The library came from the immunoSEQ multiplex PCR assay. As stored in TCRdb, this immuneACCESS dataset retains in-frame rearrangements with V and J assigned. A fraction of the clones does not appear; measured against another copy, unresolved V genes explain less than half of the discrepancy, and the remainder lacks a known reason. The sample yields 85,000 to 100,000 clones; under 90% were counted once. In total, the top ten clones hold roughly 0.099% of the sample. Here the sequenced sample was unstimulated CD4+ T cells sorted from spleen or lymph node cells, taken before intestinal transplant. The origin of the receptors is a human donor who received an intestinal transplant.

The chain recombines TRBV19 with TRBJ2-7, with TRBD1 identical over 9 bases. Losses at the gene ends were 4 bases for V and 0 bases for J; bases not matched to a gene: 1. CDR1 and CDR2 (germline): LNHDA, SQIVND (reference sequence). This CDR3 comprises 14 residues. The CDR3 region is CASSRTGDSYEQYF. The DNA for the CDR3 is TGTGCCAGTAGTAGGACAGGGGACTCCTACGAGCAGTACTTC.

The V call is TRBV19, the J call TRBJ1-2; TRBD1 is a possible D gene (5 bases). Between the trimmed V and J ends, which lost 6 bases and 4 bases, there was a span of 21 bases. This CDR3 has 16 residues. Germline loops: CDR1 LNHDA, CDR2 SQIVND (reference sequence). The CDR3 loop reads CASSTAGGARLYGYTF. In nucleotides, the CDR3 is TGTGCCAGTAGCACGGCGGGGGGAGCCCGTCTCTATGGCTACACCTTC.

This clone was seen more than once but under ten times. The rearrangement joins TRBV27 to TRBJ1-4; D might be TRBD1 (6 bases). With 3 bases removed from V and 5 bases from J, the gap between germline ends came to 10 bases. This CDR3 contains 14 residues. Germline CDR1 is MNHEY and CDR2 is SMNVEV (reference sequence). In nucleotides, the CDR3 is TGTGCCAGCAGTTTCTGGGGGCAAAATGAAAAACTGTTTTTT. Its translation is CASSFWGQNEKLFF.

The count of this clone is one. The rearrangement uses TRBV10-1 and TRBJ1-1; the D gene is possibly TRBD1 (6 bases). The CDR3 consists of 15 residues. Germline V gene sequence: CDR1 WNHNN, CDR2 SYGVQD (reference sequence). V was trimmed by 0 bases and J by 0 bases, leaving 8 bases between them. As DNA, the CDR3 is TGCGCCAGCAGTGAGTCTCCAGGGGTGAACACTGAAGCTTTCTTT. It specifies CASSESPGVNTEAFF.

V is TRBV7-6 and J is TRBJ1-6; TRBD1 is a possible D gene (6 bases). V lost 7 bases to trimming and J lost 7 bases, with 14 bases between them. The CDR3 consists of 14 residues. CDR1 is SGHVS, CDR2 FNYEAQ, per germline. CDR3 DNA sequence: TGTGCCAGCAACTCCGGGACACCAAATTCACCCCTCCACTTT. Its protein product is CASNSGTPNSPLHF.

This clone was counted a single time. The chain links TRBV11-1 to TRBJ2-3; 7 bases line up with TRBD1. The V gene end was trimmed by 5 bases and the J gene end by 2 bases; junction bases not matched to a gene: 7. The length of the CDR3 is 15 residues. The germline V gene has CDR1 SGHAT and CDR2 FQDESV (reference sequence). As DNA, the CDR3 is TGTGCCAGCAGCAAGGGGGACAGCCACACAGATACGCAGTATTTT. It yields the protein CASSKGDSHTDTQYF.

The CDR3 sequence is CASGRGPIGAFF. DNA for the CDR3: TGTGCCAGCGGGCGGGGGCCCATCGGAGCTTTCTTT. The chain employs TRBV7-9 and TRBJ1-1; tentatively, D is TRBD1 (6 bases). Trimming left V 8 bases short and J 10 bases short, with 17 bases between. The CDR3 is made up of 12 amino acids. Germline values: CDR1 SEHNR, CDR2 FQNEAQ (reference sequence).

J is TRBJ2-5 and V is TRBV11-2, with a weak D call TRBD2 (5 bases). This CDR3 spans 15 amino acids. The V gene's germline CDR1 is SGHAT and CDR2 FQNNGV. V lost 5 bases to trimming and J lost 5 bases, with 18 bases between them. The CDR3 is CASSPGIWTEETQYF. The CDR3, as DNA: TGTGCCAGCAGCCCGGGGATCTGGACGGAGGAGACCCAGTACTTC.

The J gene is TRBJ1-2, the V gene TRBV7-3; possible D gene TRBD1, 6 bases. The length of the CDR3 is 13 residues. Germline values: CDR1 SGHTA, CDR2 FQGTGA. The V gene lost 6 bases and the J gene lost 4 bases, with 12 bases spanning the gap. The DNA for the CDR3 is TGTGCCAGCAGACCGGACAGCTCCTATGGCTACACCTTC. This gives the protein CASRPDSSYGYTF.

The gene calls are TRBV6-6 and TRBJ2-2, with a possible D match to TRBD1 (6 bases). Germline V CDR1 and CDR2: MNHNY, SVGAGI (reference sequence). Trimming left V 5 bases short and J 3 bases short, with 10 bases between. This CDR3 is 14 amino acids long. The CDR3 sequence is CASSLKGDTGELFF. The CDR3 DNA is TGTGCCAGCAGTCTAAAGGGGGACACCGGGGAGCTGTTTTTT.